A single sample is the source of the 12 T cell receptor beta chains below, sequenced in a study of T cells after yellow fever vaccination. TCRdb recomputed calls from the 5' RACE reads with MiXCR, one row per CDR3 protein. In the table there are about 300,000 distinct CDR3 sequences, about 10% of which are singletons. The sequencing used CD4+ T cells sorted from PBMCs, collected 5 days after the yellow fever booster vaccination. These receptor sequences come from a man younger than 30 who received the YFV17D yellow fever vaccine.

The chain joins TRBV6-2 or TRBV6-3 to TRBJ2-6; TRBD1 is a possible D gene (5 bases). Deletions cut 8 bases from V and 2 bases from J, with 16 bases between. CDR1 MNHEY and CDR2 SVGEGT come from the germline V gene. This CDR3 has 16 residues. CDR3 in DNA: TGTGCCAGCTTGAAGGGGCCGTCCCCTGGGGCCAACGTCCTGACTTTC. It translates to CASLKGPSPGANVLTF.

V gene TRBV6-2 or TRBV6-3 combines with J gene TRBJ2-7; D is undetermined. The CDR3 is made up of 14 amino acids. Germline lookup yields CDR1 MNHEY and CDR2 SVGEGT. Deletions cut 6 bases from V and 2 bases from J, with 14 bases between. CDR3 in DNA: TGTGCCAGCAGCCCCAAAAGGATCGCCTACGAGCAGTACGTC. Protein: CASSPKRIAYEQYV.

The table lists this clonotype with a few counts. V is TRBV7-6 and J is TRBJ2-5; D possibly uses TRBD1 or TRBD2 (6 bases each). This CDR3 has 15 residues. Trimming took 6 bases from V and 7 from J, leaving 21 bases between them. CDR1 is SGHVS, CDR2 FNYEAQ, per germline. The DNA of the CDR3 is TGTGCCAGCAGTATAGGAGGGGGACCCGCGGTGACCCAGTACTTC. Its protein product is CASSIGGGPAVTQYF.

This clonotype was counted only a few times. The V and J genes are TRBV5-4 and TRBJ2-3; 10 positions match TRBD2. V lost 4 bases, J lost 2 bases, and 4 bases stayed unmatched. Germline-derived CDR1 and CDR2 are SGHNT and YYREEE (reference sequence). The CDR3 is 15 amino acids. As DNA, the CDR3 is TGTGCCAGCAGCCCCACTAGCGGGGACACAGATACGCAGTATTTT. Amino acid sequence: CASSPTSGDTDTQYF. Drawing the rest from reference TRBV5-4 and TRBJ2-3, the complete variable domain is ETGVTQSPTHLIKTRGQQVTLRCSSQSGHNTVSWYQQALGQGPQFIFQYYREEENGRGNFPPRFSGLQFPNYSSELNVNALELDDSALYLCASSPTSGDTDTQYFGPGTRLTVL.

A few counts support this clonotype. The V and J genes are TRBV18 and TRBJ2-5, with 9 positions matching TRBD1. The germline V gene encodes CDR1 KGHSH and CDR2 LQKENI. The CDR3 contains 17 residues. The ends lost 6 bases at V and 2 bases at J; junction bases unmatched: 13. CDR3 sequence reads: CASSRRLGTGRQETQYF. CDR3 nucleotides: TGTGCCAGCTCGCGTCGACTCGGGACAGGGCGACAAGAGACCCAGTACTTC.

This clonotype was observed a handful of times. The gene calls are TRBV7-3 and TRBJ2-3; 8 bases are a match to TRBD1. The CDR3 has 14 residues. The V gene end was trimmed by 6 bases and the J gene end by 4 bases; junction bases not matched to a gene: 6. Germline assignment: CDR1 SGHTA and CDR2 FQGTGA. The CDR3 reads CASRSGTGADTQYF. The CDR3 DNA reads TGTGCCAGCAGATCCGGGACAGGAGCAGATACGCAGTATTTT.

V is TRBV5-4 and J is TRBJ2-3; TRBD2 is a possible D gene (5 bases). Trimming removed 0 bases from V and 1 base from J, with 12 bases in between. Germline V CDR1 and CDR2: SGHNT, YYREEE (reference sequence). This CDR3 has 16 residues. This CDR3 reads CASSLAIARGTDTQYF. CDR3 nucleotide sequence: TGTGCCAGCAGCTTGGCGATAGCGAGGGGCACAGATACGCAGTATTTT.

The chain couples TRBV6-5 to TRBJ1-4; D gene ambiguous. CDR3 length: 15 residues. V was cut by 4 bases and J by 0 bases, with 9 bases left in between. Germline CDR1 and CDR2: MNHEY and SVGAGI. The CDR3 loop is CASSSNQATNEKLFF. DNA of the CDR3: TGTGCCAGCAGTTCTAACCAAGCAACTAATGAAAAACTGTTTTTT.

This clonotype was recorded a few times. The rearrangement joins TRBV4-3 to TRBJ2-3; 13 nucleotides line up with TRBD2. Trimming at V came to 6 bases and at J to 4 bases, leaving 10 bases not matched to a gene. CDR3 size: 17 residues. Germline values: CDR1 LGHNA, CDR2 YSLEER. The CDR3 is CASSGTSGTAVADTQYF. CDR3 in DNA: TGCGCCAGCAGTGGGACTAGCGGGACGGCGGTGGCAGATACGCAGTATTTT.

The chain couples TRBV12-3 or TRBV12-4 to TRBJ1-2; no reliable D call. Trimming shortened V by 5 bases and J by 4 bases, and 20 bases separated the two germline ends. The length of the CDR3 is 16 residues. CDR3 in amino acids: CASSPVLASIRYGYTF. In DNA, the CDR3 is TGTGCCAGCAGTCCCGTTTTGGCCTCTATACGCTATGGCTACACCTTC.

The DNA for the CDR3 is TGCGCCAGCAGCTCGGCACCACCGCCAGATACGCAGTATTTT. As protein: CASSSAPPPDTQYF. The J gene is TRBJ2-3, the V gene TRBV5-1; D gene uncertain. This CDR3 region has 14 residues. Germline CDR1 SGHRS, CDR2 YFSETQ. V was clipped by 3 bases and J by 4 bases, with 12 bases between them.

This sequence joins TRBV4-2 and TRBJ1-5, with TRBD1 identical over 8 bases. This CDR3 region has 16 residues. The germline gives CDR1 LGHNA, CDR2 YNFKEQ. J was trimmed by 5 bases and V by 3 bases; bases with no gene match: 9. The chain's CDR3 is CASSHADRAGDQPQHF. The CDR3 nucleotides read TGTGCCAGCAGCCACGCGGACAGGGCAGGGGATCAGCCCCAGCATTTT.